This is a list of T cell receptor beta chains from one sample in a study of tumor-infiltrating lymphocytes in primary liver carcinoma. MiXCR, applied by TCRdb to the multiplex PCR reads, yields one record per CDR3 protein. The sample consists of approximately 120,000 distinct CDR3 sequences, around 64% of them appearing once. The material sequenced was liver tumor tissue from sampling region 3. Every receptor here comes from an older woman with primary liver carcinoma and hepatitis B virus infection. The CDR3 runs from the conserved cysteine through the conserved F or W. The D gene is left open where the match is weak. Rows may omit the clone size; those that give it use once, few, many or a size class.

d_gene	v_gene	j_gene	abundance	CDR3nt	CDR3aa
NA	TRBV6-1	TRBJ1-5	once	TGTGCCATCAGTGAATTGGGGGAGGGCAATCAGCCCCAGAATTTT	CAISELGEGNQPQNF
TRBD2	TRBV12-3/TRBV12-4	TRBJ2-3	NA	TGTGCCAGCAGCTGTTCTGTTGCGGGAGGCACAGATACGCAGTATTTT	CASSCSVAGGTDTQYF
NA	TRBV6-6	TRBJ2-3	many	TGTGCCAGCAGTCTCGGGGGAGATACGCGGTATTTT	CASSLGGDTRYF
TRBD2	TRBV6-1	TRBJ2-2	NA	TGTGTCAGTGACCGTAGCGGGGGCGGGGAGCTATTTTTT	CVSDRSGGGELFF
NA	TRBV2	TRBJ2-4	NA	TGTGCCAGCAACGGGGAAGCCAAAAACATTCAGTACTTC	CASNGEAKNIQYF
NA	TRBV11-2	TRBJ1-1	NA	TGTGTCAGCAGCTTCGCGAAACTGGGTGGAGACACTGAAGCTTTCTTT	CVSSFAKLGGDTEAFF
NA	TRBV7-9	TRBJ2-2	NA	TGTGCCAGCAGCTTAGAGAGGGCGGGTACCGGGGAGCTGTTTTTT	CASSLERAGTGELFF
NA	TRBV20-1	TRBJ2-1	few	TGCAGTGCACCTCCCCTAGAGGGCTCCTACAATGAGCAGTTCTTC	CSAPPLEGSYNEQFF
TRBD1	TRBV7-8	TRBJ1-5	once	TGTGCCAGCAACTTAGAGGCAGGGGGCTATGGAGGGCTCCAGCATTTT	CASNLEAGGYGGLQHF
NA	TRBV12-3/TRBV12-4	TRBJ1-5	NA	TGTGCCAGCAGTCCCCGCGGGGGGGGCAGGAATCAGCCCCAGCATTTT	CASSPRGGGRNQPQHF
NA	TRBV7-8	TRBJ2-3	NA	TGTGCCAGCAGCTTAATCCCCCGGCCTAGTGGGAGATATACGAAGTATTTT	CASSLIPRPSGRYTKYF
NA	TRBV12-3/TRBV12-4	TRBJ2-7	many	TGTGCCAGCAGTTTAGCGAGTTGGCTGAGCTCGGTGGACTACGAGCAGTACTTC	CASSLASWLSSVDYEQYF
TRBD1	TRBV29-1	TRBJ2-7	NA	TGCAGCGTTCGCGTACTCCCGGGACAGGGAATTTCTGGGGAGCAGTACTTC	CSVRVLPGQGISGEQYF
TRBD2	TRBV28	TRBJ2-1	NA	TGTGCCAGCCCTCCTCCTAGCGGGATAAACAATGGGCAGTTCTTC	CASPPPSGINNGQFF
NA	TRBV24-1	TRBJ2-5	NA	TGTGCCACCAGTGCGGGAGTGGGGCAAGGGACCCAGTACTTC	CATSAGVGQGTQYF
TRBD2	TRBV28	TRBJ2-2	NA	TGTGCCAGCAGTACCTTTGGCGGGAGTACCGGCGGGGAGCTGTTTTTT	CASSTFGGSTGGELFF
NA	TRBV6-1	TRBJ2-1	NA	TGTGCCAGCTGTGTTACCGAGACTAGTCTTAAGCAGTTCTTC	CASCVTETSLKQFF
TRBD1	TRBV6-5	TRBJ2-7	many	TGTGCCAGCCGTTACTCGAGACAGGGGCGGACCTACGAGCAGTACTTC	CASRYSRQGRTYEQYF
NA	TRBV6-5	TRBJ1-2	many	TGTGCCAGCAGTTCAGGGAGGAACTATGGCTACACCTTC	CASSSGRNYGYTF
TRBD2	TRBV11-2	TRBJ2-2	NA	TGTGCCAGCGGCGACCAGGGACTAGCGGGAGTCGTGGAGCTGTTTTTT	CASGDQGLAGVVELFF
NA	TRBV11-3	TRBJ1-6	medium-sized	TGTGCCAGCAGCTTAGGGAACCCAAATTCACCCCTCCACTTT	CASSLGNPNSPLHF
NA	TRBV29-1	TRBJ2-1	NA	TGCAGCATCCAGGGGAGGGTTAATGTGGAGTTCTTC	CSIQGRVNVEFF
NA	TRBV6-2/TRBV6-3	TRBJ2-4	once	TGTGCCAGCAGTTATACAGGGCTCCAAAACATTCAGTACTTC	CASSYTGLQNIQYF
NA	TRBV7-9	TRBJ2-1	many	TGTGCCAGCAGCTTAGATGGGAGTCCCTACAATGAGCAGTTCTTC	CASSLDGSPYNEQFF
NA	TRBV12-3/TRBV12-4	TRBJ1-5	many	TGTGCCTCAGCCAGGAATCAGCCCCAGCATTTT	CASARNQPQHF
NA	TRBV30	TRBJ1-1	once	TGTGTAACGAGACGGCTGAGCAACACTGAAGCTTTCTTT	CVTRRLSNTEAFF